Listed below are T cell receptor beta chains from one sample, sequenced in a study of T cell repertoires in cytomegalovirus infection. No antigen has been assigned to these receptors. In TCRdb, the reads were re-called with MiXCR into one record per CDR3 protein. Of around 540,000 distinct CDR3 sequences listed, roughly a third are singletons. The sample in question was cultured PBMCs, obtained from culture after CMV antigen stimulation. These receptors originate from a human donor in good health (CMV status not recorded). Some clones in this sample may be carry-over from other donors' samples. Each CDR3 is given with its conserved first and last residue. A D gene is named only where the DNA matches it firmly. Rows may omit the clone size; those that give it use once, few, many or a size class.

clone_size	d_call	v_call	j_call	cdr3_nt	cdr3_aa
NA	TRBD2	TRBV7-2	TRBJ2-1	TGTGCCAGCAGCTTAGCGAGGACTAGGGTTGGGAATGAGCAGTTCTTC	CASSLARTRVGNEQFF
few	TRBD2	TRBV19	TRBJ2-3	TGTGCCAGTAGTACGCTAGCGGCTAGCACAGATACGCAGTATTTT	CASSTLAASTDTQYF
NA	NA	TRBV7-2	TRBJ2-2	TGTGCCAGCAGCTCCCGCCCGGACCCCACCGGGGAGCTGTTTTTT	CASSSRPDPTGELFF
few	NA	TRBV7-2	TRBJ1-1	TGTGCCAGCAGCTTCTGGGGAGCGAACACTGAAGCTTTCTTT	CASSFWGANTEAFF
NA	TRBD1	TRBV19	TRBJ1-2	TGTGCCAGTAGTGACAGGGGGTCCTATGGCTACACCTTC	CASSDRGSYGYTF
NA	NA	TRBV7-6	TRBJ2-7	TGTGCCAGCAGCCCATTCATGACTAGCTCCTACGAGCAGTACTTC	CASSPFMTSSYEQYF
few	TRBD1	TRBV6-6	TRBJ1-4	TGTGCCAGCAGGCTGGGACAGCTGAATGAAAAACTGTTTTTT	CASRLGQLNEKLFF
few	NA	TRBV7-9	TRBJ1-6	TGTGCCAGCAGCGACGACCGAGGGGCGGCCAGCTCCTATAATTCACCCCTCCACTTT	CASSDDRGAASSYNSPLHF
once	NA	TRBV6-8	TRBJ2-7	TGTGCCAGCAGTTTACCAGGGTTGCCCTACGAGCAGTACTTC	CASSLPGLPYEQYF
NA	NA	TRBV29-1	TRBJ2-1	TGCAGCGTCCGGGGACCCTACAATGAGCAGTTCTTC	CSVRGPYNEQFF
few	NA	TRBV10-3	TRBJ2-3	TGTGCCATCAGAACGCCATTTACAGGCACAGATACGCAGTATTTT	CAIRTPFTGTDTQYF
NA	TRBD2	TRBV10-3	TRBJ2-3	TGTGCCATCAGCGCGGGACTAACCACAGATACGCAGTATTTT	CAISAGLTTDTQYF
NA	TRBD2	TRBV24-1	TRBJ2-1	TGTGCCACCAGTGATTTTCTGGGAGGGCCTAGCAATGAGCAGTTCTTC	CATSDFLGGPSNEQFF
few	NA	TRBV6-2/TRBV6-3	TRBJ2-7	TGTGCCAGCAGTTACGCAGGGGTCCACGAGCAGTACTTC	CASSYAGVHEQYF
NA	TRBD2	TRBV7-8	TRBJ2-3	TGTGCCAGCAGCTTAGAACTAGCGGGAGCGTATACGCAGTATTTT	CASSLELAGAYTQYF
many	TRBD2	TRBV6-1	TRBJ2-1	TGTGCCAGCAGTCACCCGACTAGCGGGAGTTCGAATGAGCAGTTCTTC	CASSHPTSGSSNEQFF
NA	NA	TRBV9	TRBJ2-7	TGTGCCAGCAGCGTAGAGGCAGGCGGCGAGCAGTACTTC	CASSVEAGGEQYF